The present T cell receptor (beta chain) was sequenced within a study of T cells after yellow fever vaccination. The germline gives CDR1 SGHAT, CDR2 FQNNGV. V dropped 3 bases and J dropped 0 bases, with 12 bases sitting between them. This CDR3 is built from 16 residues. MiXCR, run by TCRdb on the 5' RACE reads, gives a single entry per CDR3 protein. The sample yields around 360,000 distinct CDR3 sequences, about 9.9% seen once. The chain combines TRBV11-2 with TRBJ1-3; TRBD1 might be the D (6 bases). This TCR came from a man aged 18 to 30 who received the YFV17D yellow fever vaccine. Sequenced material: PBMCs, taken on the day of the first yellow fever vaccination. CDR3 region: CASSFRDTLSGNTIYF. The CDR3 nucleotides read TGTGCCAGCAGCTTCCGGGACACCCTCTCTGGAAACACCATATATTTT.